A single sample is the source of the 23 T cell receptor beta chains below, sequenced in a study of T cells in Graves' hyperthyroidism and ophthalmopathy. TCR beta CDR3 sequences were amplified from RNA transcripts. The HTBI primer set served for first-round RT-PCR of the TCR CDR3. TCRdb processed the multiplex PCR reads anew with MiXCR; each CDR3 protein has one entry. Of hundreds of thousands of distinct CDR3 sequences listed, more than 13% are singletons. The specimen sequenced was blood. The receptors were gathered from a woman in her twenties or thirties with Graves' hyperthyroidism.

This clonotype was counted ten times or more. The chain joins TRBV7-2 to TRBJ2-5; 10 positions match TRBD2. Trimming cost V 0 bases and J 1 base; bases outside gene matches: 8. The CDR3 has 18 residues. Germline CDR1 is SGHTA and CDR2 is FQGNSA. CDR3 residues: CASSLAPGAGGGQETQYF. CDR3 DNA sequence: TGTGCCAGCAGCTTAGCCCCCGGAGCGGGGGGGGGCCAAGAGACCCAGTACTTC.

This clonotype was counted between two and nine times. The chain recombines TRBV6-2 or TRBV6-3 with TRBJ1-2; 7 bases fit TRBD1. Trimming at V came to 5 bases and at J to 9 bases, leaving 6 bases not matched to a gene. The CDR3 is made up of 12 amino acids. Germline values: CDR1 MNHEY, CDR2 SVGEGT. As DNA, the CDR3 is TGTGCCAGCAGTCGCCACAGGGGCCGCTACACCTTC. Amino acid sequence: CASSRHRGRYTF.

The sample holds many counts of this clonotype. The V call is TRBV19, the J call TRBJ1-1; D gene uncertain. The ends were cut back, 9 bases at V and 3 bases at J, with 14 bases in the middle. Germline V gene data show CDR1 as LNHDA and CDR2 as SQIVND (reference sequence). This CDR3 comprises 13 residues. As DNA, the CDR3 is TGTGCCAGCTCGGTGGGGTGGTACACTGAAGCTTTCTTT. It codes for CASSVGWYTEAFF. Looking up the rest from reference TRBV19 and TRBJ1-1 gives the full variable domain: DGGITQSPKYLFRKEGQNVTLSCEQNLNHDAMYWYRQDPGQGLRLIYYSQIVNDFQKGDIAEGYSVSREKKESFPLTVTSAQKNPTAFYLCASSVGWYTEAFFGQGTRLTVV.

The J gene is TRBJ1-5, the V gene TRBV6-1, with a weak D call TRBD1 (6 bases). Germline V lookup: CDR1 MNHNS, CDR2 SASEGT. V was clipped by 7 bases and J by 7 bases, with 17 bases between them. There are 14 residues in the CDR3. The CDR3, as DNA: TGTGCCAGCACTAATGGGGGCCCAGGCCAGCCCCAGCATTTT. It encodes CASTNGGPGQPQHF.

V gene TRBV4-1 combines with J gene TRBJ2-1, with 7 bases that match TRBD2. This CDR3 is 15 amino acids long. The V and J ends lost 0 bases and 9 bases, in that order; junction bases with no gene match: 8. Germline values: CDR1 MGHRA, CDR2 YSYEKL. For the CDR3, the DNA is TGCGCCAGCAGCCAAGATTCGGGCGGGAGTCTTGAGCAGTTCTTC. Protein sequence: CASSQDSGGSLEQFF.

This clonotype was picked up a small number of times. This chain links TRBV28 with TRBJ1-2, with 7 nucleotides matching TRBD1. Germline V gene data show CDR1 as MDHEN and CDR2 as SYDVKM. This CDR3 is 14 amino acids long. With 2 bases clipped from V and 8 bases from J, the junction kept 8 bases outside the gene matches. CDR3 coding DNA: TGTGCCAGCAGTTTACAGGGGGGAGTAGGGGGCTACACCTTC. This encodes CASSLQGGVGGYTF.

The V gene is TRBV9, the J gene TRBJ2-5; D is undetermined. V was pared by 0 bases and J by 4 bases, with 10 bases between. Per the germline V gene, CDR1 is SGDLS and CDR2 is YYNGEE. This CDR3 spans 14 amino acids. CDR3 coding DNA: TGTGCCAGCAGCGTAGAAAGCAAGGGAGAGACCCAGTACTTC. Its translation: CASSVESKGETQYF.

This clonotype has a count of ten or more. The CDR3 spells CASSPPRGGETQYF. CDR3 sequence (DNA): TGTGCCAGCTCACCCCCGAGGGGCGGAGAGACCCAGTACTTC. The chain is built from TRBV18 and TRBJ2-5; either TRBD1 or TRBD2 may fit D (5 bases each). From germline, CDR1 is KGHSH and CDR2 LQKENI. Trimming pared 3 bases from V and 4 bases from J, leaving 12 bases between. The CDR3 is made up of 14 amino acids.

A few counts support this clonotype. This rearrangement joins TRBV19 to TRBJ2-3; no firm D call. Germline values: CDR1 LNHDA, CDR2 SQIVND (reference sequence). The CDR3 sequence is 18 residues long. V lost 4 bases to trimming and J lost 0 bases, with 20 bases between them. CDR3 loop: CASSKGYTVDPSTDTQYF. DNA of the CDR3: TGTGCCAGTAGTAAGGGTTATACGGTGGATCCTAGCACAGATACGCAGTATTTT.

Turning to this clonotype: It may be a read error: a sequence one base away is much more abundant. The chain couples TRBV6-4 to TRBJ1-1; 7 nucleotides match TRBD1. CDR1 and CDR2 (germline): MRHNA, SNTAGT. CDR3 length equals 14 residues. The V and J ends lost 6 bases and 6 bases, in that order; junction bases with no gene match: 10. The CDR3 DNA sequence: TGTGCCAGCAGGGGAGAGACAGGGAGCTCTGAAGCTTTCTTT. It is translated as CASRGETGSSEAFF.

The sample holds many counts of this clonotype. This chain uses TRBV27 with TRBJ2-1; 7 nucleotides match TRBD1. The CDR3 covers 14 residues. V lost 3 bases to trimming and J lost 5 bases; unmatched junction nucleotides: 4. The V gene's germline CDR1 is MNHEY and CDR2 SMNVEV (reference sequence). The CDR3 coding sequence is TGTGCCAGCAGTTTCACAGGGGCTCACAATGAGCAGTTCTTC. Translation: CASSFTGAHNEQFF.

This clonotype was detected a few times. J is TRBJ2-1 and V is TRBV6-2 or TRBV6-3; TRBD1 might be the D (8 bases). The CDR3 has 16 residues. V was cut by 6 bases and J by 9 bases, with 24 bases left in between. The germline CDR1 and CDR2 sequences are MNHEY and SVGEGT. The CDR3 bases are TGTGCCAGCAGACCGACAGGGGCCCCCACGGGGGGTGAGCAGTTCTTC. This translates into CASRPTGAPTGGEQFF.

This clonotype came up many times. The V call is TRBV5-1, the J call TRBJ2-3, with a tentative D call TRBD2 (7 bases). Trimming removed 4 bases at V and 5 bases at J, with 14 bases between. The CDR3 is 14 residues long. Germline V gives CDR1 SGHRS, CDR2 YFSETQ. CDR3 bases: TGCGCCAGCAGCACAGGGACTAAGGGAGATACGCAGTATTTT. Translation: CASSTGTKGDTQYF.

The sample holds a few counts of this clonotype. The DNA for the CDR3 is TGCGCCAGCAGCCGAAACCCCGCTAGCGGGAGTTTGGATGAGCAGTTCTTC. Residues: CASSRNPASGSLDEQFF. The rearrangement links TRBV4-1 to TRBJ2-1; 10 nucleotides align to TRBD2. The germline gives CDR1 MGHRA, CDR2 YSYEKL. The CDR3 has 17 residues. Trimming at V came to 4 bases and at J to 8 bases, leaving 14 bases not matched to a gene.

The genes are TRBV24-1 and TRBJ2-7, with a possible D match to TRBD1 (5 bases). Germline V gene sequence: CDR1 KGHDR, CDR2 SFDVKD. Trimming pared 3 bases from V and 0 bases from J, leaving 11 bases between. This CDR3 contains 15 residues. CDR3 sequence (DNA): TGTGCCACCAGTGATACCCAGGGAACCTCCTACGAGCAGTACTTC. Amino acids: CATSDTQGTSYEQYF.

The J gene is TRBJ1-2, the V gene TRBV5-6, with D maybe TRBD1 (6 bases). Germline CDR1 is SGHDT and CDR2 is YYEEEE. The CDR3 spans 13 residues. V gave up 4 bases and J gave up 6 bases, with 13 bases separating them. CDR3 amino acids: CASSGLRQDGYTF. The CDR3 region has the DNA TGTGCCAGCAGCGGACTCAGACAGGATGGCTACACCTTC.

The chain joins TRBV20-1 to TRBJ2-3, with 7 bases aligning to TRBD2. The V gene's germline CDR1 is DFQATT and CDR2 SNEGSKA (reference sequence). Unmatched junction bases numbered 9, after V lost 4 bases and J lost 2 bases. CDR3 length: 15 residues. The chain's CDR3 is CSATNLAVITDTQYF. The CDR3 DNA follows: TGCAGTGCTACGAACCTAGCGGTAATCACAGATACGCAGTATTTT.

This clonotype was counted ten times or more. V is TRBV6-1 and J is TRBJ2-7; 8 bases match TRBD2. In germline, CDR1 is MNHNS, CDR2 SASEGT. Trimming at V came to 8 bases and at J to 4 bases, leaving 13 bases not matched to a gene. The CDR3 consists of 15 residues. CDR3 nucleotide sequence: TGTGCCAGCTCCTTACGGGAGGGCACCCTATACGAGCAGTACTTC. Translating gives CASSLREGTLYEQYF.

V gene TRBV7-9 combines with J gene TRBJ2-1; 8 bases match TRBD2. With 4 bases clipped from V and 5 bases from J, the junction kept 7 bases outside the gene matches. CDR1 and CDR2 from the germline V gene are SEHNR and FQNEAQ (reference sequence). This CDR3 region has 15 residues. The CDR3 DNA reads as TGTGCCAGCAGCTCACCGGGACTAGGGAACAATGAGCAGTTCTTC. It yields the protein CASSSPGLGNNEQFF. Looking up the rest from reference TRBV7-9 and TRBJ2-1 gives the full variable domain: DTGVSQNPRHKITKRGQNVTFRCDPISEHNRLYWYRQTLGQGPEFLTYFQNEAQLEKSRLLSDRFSAERPKGSFSTLEIQRTEQGDSAMYLCASSSPGLGNNEQFFGPGTRLTVL.

At least ten counts were recorded for this clonotype. V gene TRBV27 combines with J gene TRBJ1-2; the D gene is possibly TRBD1 (5 bases). The germline CDR1 and CDR2 sequences are MNHEY and SMNVEV (reference sequence). Deletions cut 6 bases from V and 1 base from J, with 9 bases between. The CDR3 totals 13 residues. This CDR3 reads CASSLGRNYGYTF. In DNA form, the CDR3 reads TGTGCCAGCAGCCTGGGACGTAACTATGGCTACACCTTC.

The table lists this clonotype with a few counts. This chain links TRBV20-1 with TRBJ2-3, with D tentatively TRBD1 (6 bases). V shed 1 base and J shed 0 bases, with 14 bases lying between them. The length of the CDR3 is 16 residues. The germline CDR1 and CDR2 sequences are DFQATT and SNEGSKA (reference sequence). The CDR3: CSARGDRIGSTDTQYF. Written as DNA, the CDR3 is TGCAGTGCTAGAGGCGACAGGATTGGTAGCACAGATACGCAGTATTTT.

The table lists this clonotype with many counts. The genes are TRBV7-9 and TRBJ2-7; a possible D gene is TRBD1 (6 bases). The V end lost 5 bases, the J end lost 3 bases, and 11 bases lay between the germline ends. Germline CDR1 and CDR2: SEHNR and FQNEAQ (reference sequence). The CDR3 is 13 amino acids. The CDR3 DNA follows: TGTGCCAGCAGCGGGGGCCACCTCTACGAGCAGTACTTC. Protein: CASSGGHLYEQYF.

This clonotype was detected ten times or more. The chain combines TRBV3-1 with TRBJ2-1; 16 nucleotides agree with TRBD2. V dropped 3 bases and J dropped 7; count of bases not matched to a gene: 6. CDR1 LGHDT and CDR2 YNNKEL come from the germline V gene (reference sequence). CDR3 length equals 17 residues. The CDR3 loop reads CASSQAGTSGRVNEQFF. DNA of the CDR3: TGTGCCAGCAGCCAGGCCGGGACTAGCGGGAGGGTTAATGAGCAGTTCTTC.